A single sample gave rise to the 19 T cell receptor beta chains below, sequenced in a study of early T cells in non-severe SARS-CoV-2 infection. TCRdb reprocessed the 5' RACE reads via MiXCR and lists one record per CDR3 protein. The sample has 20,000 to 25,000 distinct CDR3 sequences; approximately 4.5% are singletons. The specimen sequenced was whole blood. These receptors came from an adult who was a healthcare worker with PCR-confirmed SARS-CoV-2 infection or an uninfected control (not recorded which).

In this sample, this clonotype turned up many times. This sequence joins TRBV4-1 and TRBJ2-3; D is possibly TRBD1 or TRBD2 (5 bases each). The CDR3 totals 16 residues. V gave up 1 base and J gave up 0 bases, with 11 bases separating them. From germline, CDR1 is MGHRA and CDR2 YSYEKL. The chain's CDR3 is CASSQGLGVSTDTQYF. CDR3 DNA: TGCGCCAGCAGCCAAGGACTGGGGGTTAGCACAGATACGCAGTATTTT.

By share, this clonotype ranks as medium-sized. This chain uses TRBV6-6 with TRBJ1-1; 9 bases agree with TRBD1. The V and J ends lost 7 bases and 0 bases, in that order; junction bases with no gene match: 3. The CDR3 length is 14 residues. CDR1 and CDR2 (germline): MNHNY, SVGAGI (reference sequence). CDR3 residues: CASIDRGMNTEAFF. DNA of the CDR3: TGTGCCAGCATCGACAGGGGGATGAACACTGAAGCTTTCTTT.

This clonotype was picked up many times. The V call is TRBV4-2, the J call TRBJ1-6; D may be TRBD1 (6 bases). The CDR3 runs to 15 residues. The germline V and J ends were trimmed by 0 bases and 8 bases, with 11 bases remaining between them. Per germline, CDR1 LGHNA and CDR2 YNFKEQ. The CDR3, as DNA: TGTGCCAGCAGCCAAGAAACACAGGGTGATTCACCCCTCCACTTT. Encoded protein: CASSQETQGDSPLHF.

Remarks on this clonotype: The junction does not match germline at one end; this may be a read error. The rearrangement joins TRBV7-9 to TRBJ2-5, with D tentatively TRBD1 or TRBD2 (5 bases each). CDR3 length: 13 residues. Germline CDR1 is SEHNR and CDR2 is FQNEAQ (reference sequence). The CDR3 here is CASSLGGALTPYF. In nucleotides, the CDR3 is TGTGCCAGCAGCTTAGGAGGGGCGCTTACACCTTATTTC. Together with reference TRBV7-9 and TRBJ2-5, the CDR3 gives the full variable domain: DTGVSQNPRHKITKRGQNVTFRCDPISEHNRLYWYRQTLGQGPEFLTYFQNEAQLEKSRLLSDRFSAERPKGSFSTLEIQRTEQGDSAMYLCASSLGGALTPYFGPGTRLLVL.

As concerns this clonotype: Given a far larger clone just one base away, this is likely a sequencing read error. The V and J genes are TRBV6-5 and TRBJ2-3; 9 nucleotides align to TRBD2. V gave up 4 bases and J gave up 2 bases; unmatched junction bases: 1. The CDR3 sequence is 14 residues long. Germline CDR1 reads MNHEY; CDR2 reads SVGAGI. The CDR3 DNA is TGTGCCAGCAGTTGCGGGGGGGCCACAGATACGCAGTATTTT. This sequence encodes CASSCGGATDTQYF.

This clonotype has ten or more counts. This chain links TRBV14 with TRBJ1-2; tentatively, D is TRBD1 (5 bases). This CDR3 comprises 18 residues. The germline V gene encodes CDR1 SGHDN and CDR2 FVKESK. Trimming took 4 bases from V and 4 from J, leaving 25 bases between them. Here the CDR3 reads CASSRTASEEGRLYGYTF. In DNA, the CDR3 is TGTGCCAGCAGCCGCACCGCATCAGAGGAGGGGCGCCTCTATGGCTACACCTTC.

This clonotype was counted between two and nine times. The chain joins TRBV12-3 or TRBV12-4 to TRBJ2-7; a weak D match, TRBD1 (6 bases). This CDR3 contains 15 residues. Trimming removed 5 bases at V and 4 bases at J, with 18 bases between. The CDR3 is CASSPRGQGTYEQYF. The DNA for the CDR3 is TGTGCCAGCAGTCCCCGCGGCCAGGGGACGTACGAGCAGTACTTC.

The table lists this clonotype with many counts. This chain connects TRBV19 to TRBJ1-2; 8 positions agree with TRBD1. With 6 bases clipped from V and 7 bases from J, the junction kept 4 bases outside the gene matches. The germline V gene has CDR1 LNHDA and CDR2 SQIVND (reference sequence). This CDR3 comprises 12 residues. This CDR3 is CASRDRAFGYTF. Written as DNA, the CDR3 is TGTGCCAGTAGGGACAGGGCCTTTGGCTACACCTTC.

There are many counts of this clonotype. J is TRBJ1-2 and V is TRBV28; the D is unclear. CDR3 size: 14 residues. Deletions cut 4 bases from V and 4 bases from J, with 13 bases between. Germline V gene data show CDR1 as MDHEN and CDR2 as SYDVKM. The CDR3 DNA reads TGTGCCAGCAGTTCTCTCGGACGGTTCTATGGCTACACCTTC. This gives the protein CASSSLGRFYGYTF.

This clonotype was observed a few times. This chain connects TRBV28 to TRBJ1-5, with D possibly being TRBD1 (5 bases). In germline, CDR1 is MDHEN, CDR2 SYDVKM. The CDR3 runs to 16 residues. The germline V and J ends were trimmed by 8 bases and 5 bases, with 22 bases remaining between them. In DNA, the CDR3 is TGTGCCAGCCCACCCCCGGGGGGGATCGGGGATCAGCCCCAGCATTTT. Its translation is CASPPPGGIGDQPQHF.

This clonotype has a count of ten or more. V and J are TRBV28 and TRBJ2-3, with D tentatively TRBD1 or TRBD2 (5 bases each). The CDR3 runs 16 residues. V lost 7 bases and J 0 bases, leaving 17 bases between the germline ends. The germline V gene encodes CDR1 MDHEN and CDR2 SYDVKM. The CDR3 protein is CASNLERGFSTDTQYF. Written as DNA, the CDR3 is TGTGCCAGCAACTTGGAGAGGGGCTTCAGCACAGATACGCAGTATTTT.

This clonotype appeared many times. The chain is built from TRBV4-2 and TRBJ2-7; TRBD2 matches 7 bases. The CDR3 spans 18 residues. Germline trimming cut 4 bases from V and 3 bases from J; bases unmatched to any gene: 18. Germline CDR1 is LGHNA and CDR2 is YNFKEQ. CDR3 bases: TGTGCCAGCAGCCGCCTTGGACTGGCGGGGGTATCCAGCTACGAGCAGTACTTC. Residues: CASSRLGLAGVSSYEQYF.

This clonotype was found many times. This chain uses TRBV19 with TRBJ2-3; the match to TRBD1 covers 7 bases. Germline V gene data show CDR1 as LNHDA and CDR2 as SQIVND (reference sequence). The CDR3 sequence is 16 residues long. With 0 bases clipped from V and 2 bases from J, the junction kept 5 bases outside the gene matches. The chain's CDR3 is CASSIDRTGSTDTQYF. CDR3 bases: TGTGCCAGTAGTATAGATCGGACAGGATCCACAGATACGCAGTATTTT.

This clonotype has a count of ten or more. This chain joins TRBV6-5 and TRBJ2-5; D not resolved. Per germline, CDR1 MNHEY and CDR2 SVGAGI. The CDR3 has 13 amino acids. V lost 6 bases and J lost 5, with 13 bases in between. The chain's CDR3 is CASSYRDGETQYF. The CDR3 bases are TGTGCCAGCAGCTACAGAGACGGGGAGACCCAGTACTTC.

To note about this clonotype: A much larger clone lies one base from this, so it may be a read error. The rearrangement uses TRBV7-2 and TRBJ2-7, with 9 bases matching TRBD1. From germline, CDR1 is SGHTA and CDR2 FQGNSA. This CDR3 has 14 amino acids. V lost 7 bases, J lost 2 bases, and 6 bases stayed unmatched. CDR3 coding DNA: TGTGCCAGCAAATCACAGGGGGCCACCTACGAGCAGTACTTC. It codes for CASKSQGATYEQYF. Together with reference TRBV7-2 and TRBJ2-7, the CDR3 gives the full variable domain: GAGVSQSPSNKVTEKGKDVELRCDPISGHTALYWYRQSLGQGLEFLIYFQGNSAPDKSGLPSDRFSAERTGGSVSTLTIQRTQQEDSAVYLCASKSQGATYEQYFGPGTRLTVT.

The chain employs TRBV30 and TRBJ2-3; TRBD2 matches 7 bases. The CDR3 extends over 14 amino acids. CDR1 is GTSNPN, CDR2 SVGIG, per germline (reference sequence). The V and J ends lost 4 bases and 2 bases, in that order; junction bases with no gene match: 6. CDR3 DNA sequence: TGTGCCTGGACCCTAGCGGCTAACACAGATACGCAGTATTTT. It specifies CAWTLAANTDTQYF.

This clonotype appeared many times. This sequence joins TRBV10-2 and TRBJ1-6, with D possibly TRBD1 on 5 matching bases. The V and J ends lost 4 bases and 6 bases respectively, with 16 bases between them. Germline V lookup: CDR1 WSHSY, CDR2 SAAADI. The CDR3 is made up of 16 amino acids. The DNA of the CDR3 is TGCGCCAGCAGTGCCCTCAGGGCGGCTCTTAATTCACCCCTCCACTTT. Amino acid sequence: CASSALRAALNSPLHF.

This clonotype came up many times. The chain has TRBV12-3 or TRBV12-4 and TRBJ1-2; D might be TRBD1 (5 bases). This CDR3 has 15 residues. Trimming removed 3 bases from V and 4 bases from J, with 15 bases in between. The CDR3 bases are TGTGCCAGCAGTTTCCGCCGGACATTCCTCTATGGCTACACCTTC. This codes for CASSFRRTFLYGYTF.

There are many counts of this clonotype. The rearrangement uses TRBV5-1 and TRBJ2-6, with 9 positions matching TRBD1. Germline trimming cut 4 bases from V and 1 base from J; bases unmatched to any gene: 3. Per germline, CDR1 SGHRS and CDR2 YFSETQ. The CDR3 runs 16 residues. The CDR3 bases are TGCGCCAGCAGCAAGGGACAGGGATCTGGGGCCAACGTCCTGACTTTC. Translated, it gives CASSKGQGSGANVLTF.